Listed below are T cell receptor beta chains from one sample, sequenced in a study of T cells in Graves' hyperthyroidism and ophthalmopathy. TCRdb redid the calling of the multiplex PCR reads with MiXCR, one entry per CDR3 protein. This sample has fewer than 600,000 distinct CDR3 sequences, with roughly 14% found just once. The sequenced sample consisted of blood. These receptors all come from a woman between 18 and 29 years old with Graves' hyperthyroidism. Both conserved end residues are part of each CDR3. Each record gives: J gene, D gene, clone size, V gene, CDR3 protein, CDR3 DNA. A D gene is named only where the DNA matches it firmly. Clone size is not always given. Where it is, it says once, few, many or a class for expanded clones.

j_call: TRBJ1-2
d_call: NA
clone_size: NA
v_call: TRBV13
cdr3_aa: CASMRGPSNYGYTF
cdr3_nt: TGTGCCAGCATGAGGGGCCCGAGTAACTATGGCTACACCTTC

j_call: TRBJ2-3
d_call: TRBD2
clone_size: many
v_call: TRBV11-1
cdr3_aa: CASSLRLAGGPGDTQYF
cdr3_nt: TGTGCCAGCAGCCTTCGACTAGCGGGAGGGCCGGGGGATACGCAGTATTTT

j_call: TRBJ1-5
d_call: NA
clone_size: many
v_call: TRBV12-3/TRBV12-4
cdr3_aa: CASSLAGVSNQPQHF
cdr3_nt: TGTGCCAGCAGTTTAGCAGGGGTTAGCAATCAGCCCCAGCATTTT

j_call: TRBJ2-3
d_call: TRBD2
clone_size: NA
v_call: TRBV20-1
cdr3_aa: CSAYRLAGGKATDTQYF
cdr3_nt: TGCAGTGCTTACCGACTAGCGGGAGGGAAGGCCACAGATACGCAGTATTTT

j_call: TRBJ1-4
d_call: TRBD1
clone_size: many
v_call: TRBV5-5
cdr3_aa: CASSRTGGAEKLFF
cdr3_nt: TGTGCCAGCAGCCGCACAGGGGGCGCAGAAAAACTGTTTTTT

j_call: TRBJ1-6
d_call: NA
clone_size: NA
v_call: TRBV11-2
cdr3_aa: CASSWAGGFNSPLHF
cdr3_nt: TGTGCCAGCAGCTGGGCTGGGGGGTTTAATTCACCCCTCCACTTT

j_call: TRBJ1-3
d_call: NA
clone_size: NA
v_call: TRBV30
cdr3_aa: CAWRLPSGNTIYF
cdr3_nt: TGTGCCTGGAGACTCCCCTCTGGAAACACCATATATTTT

j_call: TRBJ2-1
d_call: TRBD2
clone_size: many
v_call: TRBV7-3
cdr3_aa: CASRPDGGLAGNEQFF
cdr3_nt: TGTGCCAGCCGCCCGGATGGTGGGCTAGCGGGCAATGAGCAGTTCTTC

j_call: TRBJ1-1
d_call: NA
clone_size: few
v_call: TRBV18
cdr3_aa: CASSPPPKWNTEAFF
cdr3_nt: TGTGCCAGCTCACCACCGCCTAAGTGGAACACTGAAGCTTTCTTT

j_call: TRBJ1-1
d_call: NA
clone_size: NA
v_call: TRBV30
cdr3_aa: CARSTGNTEAFF
cdr3_nt: TGTGCCCGGAGCACTGGGAACACTGAAGCTTTCTTT

j_call: TRBJ2-3
d_call: TRBD2
clone_size: many
v_call: TRBV20-1
cdr3_aa: CSAMGTSGPSSTDTQYF
cdr3_nt: TGCAGTGCTATGGGGACTAGCGGACCTTCTAGCACAGATACGCAGTATTTT

j_call: TRBJ1-5
d_call: TRBD1
clone_size: many
v_call: TRBV12-3/TRBV12-4
cdr3_aa: CASSLRTGYYQPQHF
cdr3_nt: TGTGCCAGCAGTTTAAGGACAGGGTACTATCAGCCCCAGCATTTT

j_call: TRBJ2-5
d_call: NA
clone_size: NA
v_call: TRBV2
cdr3_aa: CASSEMFDSQETQYF
cdr3_nt: TGTGCCAGCAGTGAAATGTTTGACTCCCAAGAGACCCAGTACTTC

j_call: TRBJ2-2
d_call: TRBD2
clone_size: many
v_call: TRBV12-3/TRBV12-4
cdr3_aa: CAILGLAIGGELFF
cdr3_nt: TGTGCCATCTTGGGACTAGCGATTGGCGGGGAGCTGTTTTTT

j_call: TRBJ2-3
d_call: NA
clone_size: NA
v_call: TRBV6-4
cdr3_aa: CASSEGGSSTDTQYF
cdr3_nt: TGTGCCAGCAGTGAAGGGGGATCTAGCACAGATACGCAGTATTTT

j_call: TRBJ1-5
d_call: NA
clone_size: few
v_call: TRBV4-1
cdr3_aa: CASSQDHPTLSYSNQPQHF
cdr3_nt: TGCGCCAGCAGCCAAGATCATCCGACCTTATCCTATAGCAATCAGCCCCAGCATTTT

j_call: TRBJ1-2
d_call: TRBD1
clone_size: many
v_call: TRBV19
cdr3_aa: CASSPGQGVRGYTF
cdr3_nt: TGTGCCAGTAGTCCTGGACAGGGGGTAAGGGGCTACACCTTC

j_call: TRBJ2-1
d_call: TRBD2
clone_size: many
v_call: TRBV20-1
cdr3_aa: CSASLAGVNAEQFF
cdr3_nt: TGCAGTGCTTCTCTAGCGGGAGTGAACGCTGAGCAGTTCTTC

j_call: TRBJ2-1
d_call: NA
clone_size: NA
v_call: TRBV6-2/TRBV6-3
cdr3_aa: CASRVTGVNEQFF
cdr3_nt: TGTGCCAGCAGGGTGACTGGGGTCAATGAGCAGTTCTTC

j_call: TRBJ1-5
d_call: NA
clone_size: many
v_call: TRBV30
cdr3_aa: CAWSVGSGQPQHF
cdr3_nt: TGTGCCTGGAGTGTAGGGTCGGGCCAGCCCCAGCATTTT

j_call: TRBJ1-1
d_call: NA
clone_size: many
v_call: TRBV20-1
cdr3_aa: CSARNTGGHDYLGKTEAFF
cdr3_nt: TGCAGTGCTAGAAACACCGGGGGACACGATTATTTGGGGAAGACTGAAGCTTTCTTT

j_call: TRBJ2-2
d_call: NA
clone_size: few
v_call: TRBV15
cdr3_aa: CATSSLSALLGDYTGELFF
cdr3_nt: TGTGCCACCAGCAGCCTTTCCGCCCTCTTAGGGGATTACACCGGGGAGCTGTTTTTT

j_call: TRBJ2-6
d_call: NA
clone_size: few
v_call: TRBV5-8
cdr3_aa: CASSLGSQPAGANVLTF
cdr3_nt: TGTGCCAGCAGCTTGGGTTCCCAGCCTGCAGGGGCCAACGTCCTGACTTTC

j_call: TRBJ1-1
d_call: NA
clone_size: few
v_call: TRBV18
cdr3_aa: CASSNPGNTEAFF
cdr3_nt: TGTGCCAGCTCAAACCCGGGGAACACTGAAGCTTTCTTT

j_call: TRBJ2-1
d_call: NA
clone_size: many
v_call: TRBV6-1
cdr3_aa: CASSFRQASYNEQFF
cdr3_nt: TGTGCCAGCAGTTTTCGACAGGCCTCCTACAATGAGCAGTTCTTC

j_call: TRBJ2-4
d_call: NA
clone_size: few
v_call: TRBV5-6
cdr3_aa: CASTTTRGKNIQYF
cdr3_nt: TGTGCCAGCACCACGACTAGGGGAAAAAACATTCAGTACTTC

j_call: TRBJ1-6
d_call: NA
clone_size: many
v_call: TRBV18
cdr3_aa: CASSPTGGGNSPLHF
cdr3_nt: TGTGCCAGCTCACCAACAGGAGGCGGTAATTCACCCCTCCACTTT

j_call: TRBJ2-7
d_call: TRBD2
clone_size: few
v_call: TRBV3-1
cdr3_aa: CASSQDWVAGAYEQYF
cdr3_nt: TGTGCCAGCAGCCAAGATTGGGTAGCGGGAGCATACGAGCAGTACTTC

j_call: TRBJ2-1
d_call: NA
clone_size: many
v_call: TRBV6-1
cdr3_aa: CASSELREDYYNEQFF
cdr3_nt: TGTGCCAGCAGTGAACTCAGGGAGGACTACTACAATGAGCAGTTCTTC

j_call: TRBJ2-5
d_call: TRBD2
clone_size: many
v_call: TRBV12-5
cdr3_aa: CASGPPGGLAGVETQYF
cdr3_nt: TGTGCTAGTGGCCCCCCCGGGGGACTAGCGGGAGTAGAGACCCAGTACTTC

j_call: TRBJ1-1
d_call: NA
clone_size: NA
v_call: TRBV4-1
cdr3_aa: CASSGTKAFF
cdr3_nt: TGCGCCAGCAGCGGGACAAAAGCTTTCTTT

j_call: TRBJ2-3
d_call: TRBD2
clone_size: NA
v_call: TRBV9
cdr3_aa: CASSVGPYASGKDTQYF
cdr3_nt: TGTGCCAGCAGCGTAGGTCCGTACGCTAGCGGGAAAGATACGCAGTATTTT

j_call: TRBJ1-1
d_call: TRBD1
clone_size: NA
v_call: TRBV25-1
cdr3_aa: CASKHRGSGTEAFF
cdr3_nt: TGTGCCAGTAAGCACAGGGGTTCGGGGACTGAAGCTTTCTTT

j_call: TRBJ2-4
d_call: NA
clone_size: many
v_call: TRBV11-3
cdr3_aa: CASSHWTSKNIQYF
cdr3_nt: TGTGCCAGCAGCCACTGGACGTCCAAAAACATTCAGTACTTC

j_call: TRBJ1-6
d_call: TRBD1
clone_size: few
v_call: TRBV5-1
cdr3_aa: CASREGTGEPLHF
cdr3_nt: TGCGCCAGCAGAGAAGGGACAGGTGAACCCCTCCACTTT

j_call: TRBJ2-1
d_call: NA
clone_size: NA
v_call: TRBV19
cdr3_aa: CASKNRPDLGYEQFF
cdr3_nt: TGTGCCAGTAAGAACCGGCCCGACCTAGGGTATGAGCAGTTCTTC

j_call: TRBJ1-2
d_call: NA
clone_size: few
v_call: TRBV7-2
cdr3_aa: CASSLVLPGRVRNYGYTF
cdr3_nt: TGTGCCAGCAGCTTAGTACTCCCGGGACGGGTGCGGAACTATGGCTACACCTTC

j_call: TRBJ1-2
d_call: NA
clone_size: few
v_call: TRBV7-3
cdr3_aa: CASSRIPGEVDGYTF
cdr3_nt: TGTGCCAGCAGCCGCATTCCCGGGGAGGTAGATGGCTACACCTTC

j_call: TRBJ2-3
d_call: TRBD2
clone_size: many
v_call: TRBV11-3
cdr3_aa: CASSSAGGGSDTQYF
cdr3_nt: TGTGCCAGCAGCTCAGCGGGAGGGGGCTCAGATACGCAGTATTTT

j_call: TRBJ2-7
d_call: TRBD2
clone_size: NA
v_call: TRBV2
cdr3_aa: CASSELAGGPYEQYF
cdr3_nt: TGTGCCAGCAGTGAACTTGCGGGGGGCCCCTACGAGCAGTACTTC

j_call: TRBJ1-2
d_call: NA
clone_size: NA
v_call: TRBV30
cdr3_aa: CAWRAGNYGYTF
cdr3_nt: TGTGCCTGGAGGGCAGGAAACTATGGCTACACCTTC

j_call: TRBJ2-2
d_call: TRBD1
clone_size: many
v_call: TRBV5-1
cdr3_aa: CASSLPGTGATGELFF
cdr3_nt: TGCGCCAGCAGCTTGCCGGGGACAGGGGCAACCGGGGAGCTGTTTTTT

j_call: TRBJ1-1
d_call: TRBD1
clone_size: many
v_call: TRBV3-1
cdr3_aa: CASKDRTMNTEAFF
cdr3_nt: TGTGCCAGCAAGGACAGGACAATGAACACTGAAGCTTTCTTT

j_call: TRBJ2-1
d_call: TRBD2
clone_size: many
v_call: TRBV11-1
cdr3_aa: CASSLVRTSATNNEQFF
cdr3_nt: TGTGCCAGCAGCTTAGTCCGGACTAGCGCGACGAACAATGAGCAGTTCTTC

j_call: TRBJ2-6
d_call: NA
clone_size: many
v_call: TRBV27
cdr3_aa: CASSFGGGARANVLTF
cdr3_nt: TGTGCCAGCAGTTTTGGGGGGGGGGCTCGGGCCAACGTCCTGACTTTC

j_call: TRBJ2-4
d_call: TRBD2
clone_size: many
v_call: TRBV19
cdr3_aa: CASSRGDAKESIQYF
cdr3_nt: TGTGCCAGTAGTCGGGGGGACGCGAAGGAATCCATTCAGTACTTC

j_call: TRBJ2-6
d_call: TRBD2
clone_size: many
v_call: TRBV30
cdr3_aa: CARTSSGANVLTF
cdr3_nt: TGTGCTCGGACTAGCTCTGGGGCCAACGTCCTGACTTTC

j_call: TRBJ2-4
d_call: TRBD1
clone_size: many
v_call: TRBV20-1
cdr3_aa: CSASPARDRVLNIQYF
cdr3_nt: TGCAGTGCTAGCCCTGCCCGGGACAGGGTCCTAAACATTCAGTACTTC